One T cell receptor (beta chain) is described in this entry. The CDR3 covers 19 residues. Trimming cost V 0 bases and J 2 bases, with 20 bases left between them. Germline CDR1 SEHNR, CDR2 FQNEAQ (reference sequence). The assay was immunoSEQ multiplex PCR, and TCRdb's table has in-frame clones only and misses some. The data hold some 130,000 clones, with around 93% observed a single time. This entry belongs to a study of control samples from healthy donors and cancer patients. The sequenced sample consisted of blood. The source of this sequence is a woman aged 45-65 years in good health. J is TRBJ1-3 and V is TRBV7-9; D not certain. The CDR3 is CASSLAEQAMPWPGNTIYF. The DNA of the CDR3 is TGTGCCAGCAGCTTAGCTGAGCAGGCTATGCCGTGGCCTGGAAACACCATATATTTT.